This T cell receptor beta chain was captured in a study of blood T cell repertoires in COVID-19. About the study: Material from acute and convalescent COVID-19 was sourced from the United States, Italy and Spain. The cDNA or gDNA used as material had been derived from T cells, B-cell-depleted T cells, or PBMCs.

The protocol was immunoSEQ multiplex PCR, while the TCRdb copy is restricted to in-frame clones and leaves out a portion. The sample includes under 200,000 clones, 80% to 90% of them seen just once. Germline lookup yields CDR1 GTSNPN and CDR2 SVGIG (reference sequence). This CDR3 contains 17 residues. V gave up 1 base and J gave up 0 bases; unmatched junction bases: 7. Adults between about 18 and 95 years of age took part from 24 US areas. Clinical history as reported by participants underpinned cohort assignment. The source is a woman between 45 and 65 years old in a cohort exposed to, infected with or recovered from COVID-19 (not recorded which). The source material was PBMCs or T cells enriched from blood (not recorded which). This sequence joins TRBV30 and TRBJ2-3, with TRBD2 matching over 10 bases. The CDR3 spells CAWSDAGTSASTDTQYF. CDR3 in DNA: TGTGCCTGGAGTGACGCCGGGACTAGCGCTAGCACAGATACGCAGTATTTT.